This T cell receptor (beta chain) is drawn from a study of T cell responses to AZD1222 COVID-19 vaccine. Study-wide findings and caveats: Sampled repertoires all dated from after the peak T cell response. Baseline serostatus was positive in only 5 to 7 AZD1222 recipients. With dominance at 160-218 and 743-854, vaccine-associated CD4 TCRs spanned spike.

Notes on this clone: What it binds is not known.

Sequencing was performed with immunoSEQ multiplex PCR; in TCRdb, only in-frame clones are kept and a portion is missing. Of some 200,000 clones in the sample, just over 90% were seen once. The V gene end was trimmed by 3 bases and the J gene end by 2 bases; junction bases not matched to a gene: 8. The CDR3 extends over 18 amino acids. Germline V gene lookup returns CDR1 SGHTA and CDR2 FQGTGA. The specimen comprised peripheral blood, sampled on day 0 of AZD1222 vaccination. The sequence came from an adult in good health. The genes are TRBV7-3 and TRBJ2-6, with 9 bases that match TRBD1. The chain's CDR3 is CASSFGLGQGTGANVLTF. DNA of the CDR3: TGTGCCAGCAGCTTCGGACTCGGACAGGGGACTGGGGCCAACGTCCTGACTTTC.